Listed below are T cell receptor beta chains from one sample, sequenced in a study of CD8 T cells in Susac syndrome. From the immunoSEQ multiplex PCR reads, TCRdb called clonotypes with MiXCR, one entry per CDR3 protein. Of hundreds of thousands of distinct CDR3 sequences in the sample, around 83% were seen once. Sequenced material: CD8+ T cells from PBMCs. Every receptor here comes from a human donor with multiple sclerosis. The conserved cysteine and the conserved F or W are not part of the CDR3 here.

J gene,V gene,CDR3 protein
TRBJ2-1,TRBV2,ASSEQWRLDEQF
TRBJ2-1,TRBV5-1,ASSSALAEPYNEQF
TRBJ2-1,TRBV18,ASSGDLNEQF
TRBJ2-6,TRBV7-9,ASSFIGGGGANVLT
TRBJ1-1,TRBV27,ASSLYRSTEAF
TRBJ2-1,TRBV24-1,ATSGGQAWGEQF
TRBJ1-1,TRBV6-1,ASSEATGRGATEAF
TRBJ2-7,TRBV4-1,ASSQDWDTSYEQY
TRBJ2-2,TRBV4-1,ASSQEELAEANTGELF
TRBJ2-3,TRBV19,ASSNAGIVDTQY
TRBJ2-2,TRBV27,ASSLSREGNTGELF
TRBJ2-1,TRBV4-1,ASSQDPTSGPYNEQF
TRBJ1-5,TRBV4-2,ASSHGLSSNQPQH
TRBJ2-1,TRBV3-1,ASSDQGKYYNEQF
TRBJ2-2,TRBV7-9,ASSPTREDTGELF
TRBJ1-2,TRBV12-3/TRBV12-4,ASSGTGLNIYGYT
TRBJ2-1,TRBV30,AWTKSGEFLDEQF
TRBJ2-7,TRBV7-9,ASSLPSSYEQY
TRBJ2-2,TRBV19,ASSIEGDKNTGELF
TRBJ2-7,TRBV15,ATHDSSGEQY
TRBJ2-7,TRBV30,AWSSTMWEQY
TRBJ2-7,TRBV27,ASSFAGAEYEQY
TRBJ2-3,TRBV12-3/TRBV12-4,ASSFREFPDTQF
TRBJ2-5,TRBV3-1,ASSQAPRLAGQETQY
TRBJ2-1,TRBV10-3,AISETGQGWNEQF
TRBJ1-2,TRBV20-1,SARDSGGEIIYGYT